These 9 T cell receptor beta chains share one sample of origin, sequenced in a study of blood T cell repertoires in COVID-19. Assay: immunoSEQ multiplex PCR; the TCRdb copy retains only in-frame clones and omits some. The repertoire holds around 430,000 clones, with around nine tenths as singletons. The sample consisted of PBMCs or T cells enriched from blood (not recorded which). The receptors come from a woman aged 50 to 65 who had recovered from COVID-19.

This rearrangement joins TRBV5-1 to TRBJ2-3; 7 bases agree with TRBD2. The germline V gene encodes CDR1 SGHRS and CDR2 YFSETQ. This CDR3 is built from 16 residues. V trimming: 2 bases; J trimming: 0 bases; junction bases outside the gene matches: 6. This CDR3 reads CASSFRVGGSTDTQYF. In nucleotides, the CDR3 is TGCGCCAGCAGCTTTCGCGTGGGGGGGAGCACAGATACGCAGTATTTT.

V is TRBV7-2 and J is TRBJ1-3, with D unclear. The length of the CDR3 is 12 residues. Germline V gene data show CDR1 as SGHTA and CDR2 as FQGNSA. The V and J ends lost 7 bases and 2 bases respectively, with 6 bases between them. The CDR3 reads CASTSPGNTIYF. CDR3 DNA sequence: TGTGCCAGCACCTCCCCTGGAAACACCATATATTTT.

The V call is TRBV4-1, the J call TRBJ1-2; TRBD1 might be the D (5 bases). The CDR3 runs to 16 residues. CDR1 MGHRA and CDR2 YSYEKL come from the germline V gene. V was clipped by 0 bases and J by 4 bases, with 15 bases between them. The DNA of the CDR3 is TGCGCCAGCAGCCAAGACATCCCACCCAGGGCCTATGGCTACACCTTC. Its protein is CASSQDIPPRAYGYTF.

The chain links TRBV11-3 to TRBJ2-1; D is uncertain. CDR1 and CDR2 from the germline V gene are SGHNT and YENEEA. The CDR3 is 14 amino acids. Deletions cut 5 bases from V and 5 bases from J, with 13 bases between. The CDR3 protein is CASSARSIHNEQFF. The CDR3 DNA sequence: TGTGCCAGCAGCGCCCGGAGCATCCACAATGAGCAGTTCTTC. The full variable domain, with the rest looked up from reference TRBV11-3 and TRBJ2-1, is EAGVVQSPRYKIIEKKQPVAFWCNPISGHNTLYWYLQNLGQGPELLIRYENEEAVDDSQLPKDRFSAERLKGVDSTLKIQPAELGDSAVYLCASSARSIHNEQFFGPGTRLTVL.

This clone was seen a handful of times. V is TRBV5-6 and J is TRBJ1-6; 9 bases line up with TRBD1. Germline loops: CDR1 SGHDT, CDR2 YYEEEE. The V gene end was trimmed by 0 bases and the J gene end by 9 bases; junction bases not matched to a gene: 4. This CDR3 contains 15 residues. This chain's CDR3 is CASSLVGQGGSPLHF. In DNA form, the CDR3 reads TGTGCCAGCAGCTTGGTGGGACAGGGTGGTTCACCCCTCCACTTT.

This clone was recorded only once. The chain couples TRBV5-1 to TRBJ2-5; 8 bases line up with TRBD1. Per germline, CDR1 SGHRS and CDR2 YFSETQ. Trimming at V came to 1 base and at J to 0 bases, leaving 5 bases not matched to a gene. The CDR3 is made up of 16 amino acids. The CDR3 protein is CASSLLSTGDQETQYF. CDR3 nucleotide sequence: TGCGCCAGCAGCTTGCTTTCGACAGGGGACCAAGAGACCCAGTACTTC.

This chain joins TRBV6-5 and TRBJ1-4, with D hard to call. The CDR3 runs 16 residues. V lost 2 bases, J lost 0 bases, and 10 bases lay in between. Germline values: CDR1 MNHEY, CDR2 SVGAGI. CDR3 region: CASSYGGRATNEKLFF. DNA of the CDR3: TGTGCCAGCAGTTACGGTGGGAGGGCAACTAATGAAAAACTGTTTTTT.

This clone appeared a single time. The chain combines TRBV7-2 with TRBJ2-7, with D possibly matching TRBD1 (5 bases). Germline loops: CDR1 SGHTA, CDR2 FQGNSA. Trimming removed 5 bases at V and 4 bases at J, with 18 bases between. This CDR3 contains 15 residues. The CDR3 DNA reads TGTGCCAGCAGCCTTGGTTCAGCCAGGGCTTACGAGCAGTACTTC. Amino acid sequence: CASSLGSARAYEQYF.

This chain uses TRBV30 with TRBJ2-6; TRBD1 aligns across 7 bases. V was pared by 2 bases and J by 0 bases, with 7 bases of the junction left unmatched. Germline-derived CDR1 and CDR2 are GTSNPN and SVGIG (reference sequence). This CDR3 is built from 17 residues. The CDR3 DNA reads TGTGCCTGGAGTTTGGCAGGGGGATTCTCTGGGGCCAACGTCCTGACTTTC. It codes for CAWSLAGGFSGANVLTF.